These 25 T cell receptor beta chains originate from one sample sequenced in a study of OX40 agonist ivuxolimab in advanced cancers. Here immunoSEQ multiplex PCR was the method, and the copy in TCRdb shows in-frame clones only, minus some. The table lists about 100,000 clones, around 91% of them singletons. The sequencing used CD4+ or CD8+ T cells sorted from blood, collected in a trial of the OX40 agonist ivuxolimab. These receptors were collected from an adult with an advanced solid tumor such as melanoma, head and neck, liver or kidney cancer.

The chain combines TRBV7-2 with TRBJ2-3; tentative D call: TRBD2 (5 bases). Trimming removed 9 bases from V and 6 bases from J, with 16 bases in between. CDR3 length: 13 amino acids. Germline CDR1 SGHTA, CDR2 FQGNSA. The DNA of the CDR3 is TGTGCCAGTAGCGTCGTGACACCCGATACGCAGTATTTT. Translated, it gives CASSVVTPDTQYF.

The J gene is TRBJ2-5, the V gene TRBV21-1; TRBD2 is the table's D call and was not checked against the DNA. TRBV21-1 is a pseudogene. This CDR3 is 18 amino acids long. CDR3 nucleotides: TGTGCCAGCAGCAAATGTCCAAGGGAGCGGGAGGGACAAGAGACCCAGTACTTC. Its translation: CASSKCPREREGQETQYF.

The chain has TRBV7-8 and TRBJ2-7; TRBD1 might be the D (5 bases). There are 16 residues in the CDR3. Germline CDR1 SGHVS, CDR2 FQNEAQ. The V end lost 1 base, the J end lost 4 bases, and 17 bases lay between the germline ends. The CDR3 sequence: CASSLERVVRGYEQYF. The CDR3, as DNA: TGTGCCAGCAGCTTAGAACGGGTAGTAAGGGGTTACGAGCAGTACTTC.

In DNA, the CDR3 is TGTGCCAGCAGTTCCTGGGGGGGGAGCTCTGGAAACACCATATATTTT. Protein product: CASSSWGGSSGNTIYF. This chain joins TRBV27 and TRBJ1-3; TRBD1 is a possible D gene (5 bases). Trimming removed 4 bases at V and 0 bases at J, with 13 bases between. This CDR3 has 16 amino acids. Germline V CDR1 and CDR2: MNHEY, SMNVEV (reference sequence).

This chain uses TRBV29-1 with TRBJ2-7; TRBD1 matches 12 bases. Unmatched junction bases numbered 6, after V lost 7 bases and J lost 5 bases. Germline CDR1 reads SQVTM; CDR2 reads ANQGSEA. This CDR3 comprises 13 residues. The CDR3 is CSAKGTGGHEQYF. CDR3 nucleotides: TGCAGCGCTAAGGGGACAGGGGGCCACGAGCAGTACTTC.

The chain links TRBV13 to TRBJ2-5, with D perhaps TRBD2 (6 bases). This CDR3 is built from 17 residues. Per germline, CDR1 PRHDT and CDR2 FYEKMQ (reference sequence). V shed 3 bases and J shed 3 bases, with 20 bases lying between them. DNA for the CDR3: TGTGCCAGCAGCTTTGTAGGACTAAGGGGTTTGGAAGAGACCCAGTACTTC. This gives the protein CASSFVGLRGLEETQYF.

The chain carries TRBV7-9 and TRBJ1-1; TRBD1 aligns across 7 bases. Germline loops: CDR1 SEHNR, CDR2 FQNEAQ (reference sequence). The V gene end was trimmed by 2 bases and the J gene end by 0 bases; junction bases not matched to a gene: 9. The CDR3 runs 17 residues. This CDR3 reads CASSLSLVQGMNTEAFF. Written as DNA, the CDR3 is TGTGCCAGCAGCTTATCCTTGGTACAGGGGATGAACACTGAAGCTTTCTTT.

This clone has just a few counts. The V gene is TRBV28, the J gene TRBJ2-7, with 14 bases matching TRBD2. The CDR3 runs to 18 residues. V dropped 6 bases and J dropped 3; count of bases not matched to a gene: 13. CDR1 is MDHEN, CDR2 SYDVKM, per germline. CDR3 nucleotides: TGTGCCAGCAGCCCAGCCGGGACTAGCGGGAGAGGAAACTACGAGCAGTACTTC. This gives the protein CASSPAGTSGRGNYEQYF.

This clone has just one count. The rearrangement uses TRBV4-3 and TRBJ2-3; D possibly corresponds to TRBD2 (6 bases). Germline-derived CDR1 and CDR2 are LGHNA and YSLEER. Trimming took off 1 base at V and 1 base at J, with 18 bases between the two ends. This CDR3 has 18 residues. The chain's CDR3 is CASSQGRGGGSGTDTQYF. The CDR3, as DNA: TGCGCCAGCAGCCAAGGCCGAGGTGGGGGGTCCGGCACAGATACGCAGTATTTT.

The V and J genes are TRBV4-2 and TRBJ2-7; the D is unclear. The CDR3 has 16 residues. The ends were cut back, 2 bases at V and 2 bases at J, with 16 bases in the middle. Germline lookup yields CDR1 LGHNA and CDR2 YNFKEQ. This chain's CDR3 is CASSQSLPGYPYEQYF. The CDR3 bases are TGTGCCAGCAGCCAAAGCTTGCCCGGGTACCCCTACGAGCAGTACTTC.

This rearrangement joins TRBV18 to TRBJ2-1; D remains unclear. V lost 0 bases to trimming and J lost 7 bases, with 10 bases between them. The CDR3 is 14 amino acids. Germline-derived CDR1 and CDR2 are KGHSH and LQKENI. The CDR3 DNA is TGTGCCAGCTCACCACCGGCTATTGAGAATGAGCAGTTCTTC. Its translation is CASSPPAIENEQFF.

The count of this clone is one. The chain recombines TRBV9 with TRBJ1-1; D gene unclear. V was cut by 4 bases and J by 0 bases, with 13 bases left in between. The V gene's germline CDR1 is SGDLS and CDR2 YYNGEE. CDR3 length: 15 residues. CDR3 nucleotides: TGTGCCAGCAGCCTGCGGACGGGATTGAACACTGAAGCTTTCTTT. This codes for CASSLRTGLNTEAFF.

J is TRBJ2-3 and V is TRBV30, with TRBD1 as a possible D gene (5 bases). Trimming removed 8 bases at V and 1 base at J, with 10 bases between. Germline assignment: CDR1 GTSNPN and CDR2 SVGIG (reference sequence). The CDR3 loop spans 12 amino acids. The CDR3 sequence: CALDSGTDTQYF. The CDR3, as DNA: TGTGCCCTCGACAGTGGCACAGATACGCAGTATTTT.

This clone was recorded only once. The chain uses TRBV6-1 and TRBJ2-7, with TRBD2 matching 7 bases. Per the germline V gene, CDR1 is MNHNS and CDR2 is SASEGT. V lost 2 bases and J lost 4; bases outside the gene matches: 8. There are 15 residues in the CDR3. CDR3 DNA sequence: TGTGCCAGCAGTGAAAGTCTGGGAGGGGAATACGAGCAGTACTTC. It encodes CASSESLGGEYEQYF.

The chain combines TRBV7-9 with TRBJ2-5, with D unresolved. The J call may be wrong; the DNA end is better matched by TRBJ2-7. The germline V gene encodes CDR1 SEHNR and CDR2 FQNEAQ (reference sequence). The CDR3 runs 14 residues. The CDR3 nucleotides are TGTGCCAGCAGCTTAGCTCCTTTCTCCTACGAGCAGTACTTC. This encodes CASSLAPFSYEQYF.

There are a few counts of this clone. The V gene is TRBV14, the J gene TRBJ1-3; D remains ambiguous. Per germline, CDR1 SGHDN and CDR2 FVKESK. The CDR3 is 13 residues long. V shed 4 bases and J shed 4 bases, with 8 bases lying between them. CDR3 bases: TGTGCCAGCAGCCCCACCAGGGGAAACACCATATATTTT. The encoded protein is CASSPTRGNTIYF.

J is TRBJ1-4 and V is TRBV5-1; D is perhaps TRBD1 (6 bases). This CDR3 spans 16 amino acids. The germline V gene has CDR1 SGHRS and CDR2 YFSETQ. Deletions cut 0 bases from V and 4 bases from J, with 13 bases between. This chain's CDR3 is CASSLAGGQSNEKLFF. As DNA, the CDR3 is TGCGCCAGCAGCTTGGCCGGGGGGCAGAGTAATGAAAAACTGTTTTTT.

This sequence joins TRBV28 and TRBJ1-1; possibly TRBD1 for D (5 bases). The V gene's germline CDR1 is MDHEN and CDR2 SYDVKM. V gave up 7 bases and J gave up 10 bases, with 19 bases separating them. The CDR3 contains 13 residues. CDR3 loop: CASILTGQAVAFF. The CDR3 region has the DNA TGTGCCAGCATCCTAACGGGGCAGGCCGTAGCTTTCTTT.

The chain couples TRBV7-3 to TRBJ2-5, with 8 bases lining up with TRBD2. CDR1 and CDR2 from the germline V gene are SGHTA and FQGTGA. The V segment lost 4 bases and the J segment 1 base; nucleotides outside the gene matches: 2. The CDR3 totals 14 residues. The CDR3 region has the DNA TGTGCCAGCAGCTCCGGACTAGCCCAAGAGACCCAGTACTTC. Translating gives CASSSGLAQETQYF.

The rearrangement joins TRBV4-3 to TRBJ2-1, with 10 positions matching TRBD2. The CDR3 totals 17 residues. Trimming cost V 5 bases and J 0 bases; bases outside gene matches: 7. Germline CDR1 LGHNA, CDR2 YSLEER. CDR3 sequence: CASSESPSGSSYNEQFF. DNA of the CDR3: TGCGCCAGCAGCGAATCACCTAGCGGGAGCTCCTACAATGAGCAGTTCTTC.

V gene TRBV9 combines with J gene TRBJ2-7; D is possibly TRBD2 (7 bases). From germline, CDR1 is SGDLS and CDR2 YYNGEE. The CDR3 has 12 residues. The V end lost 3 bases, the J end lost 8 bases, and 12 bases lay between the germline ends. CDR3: CASSGEGTQQYF. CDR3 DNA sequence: TGTGCCAGCAGCGGGGAGGGGACACAGCAGTACTTC. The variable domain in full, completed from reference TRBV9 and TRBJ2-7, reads DSGVTQTPKHLITATGQRVTLRCSPRSGDLSVYWYQQSLDQGLQFLIQYYNGEERAKGNILERFSAQQFPDLHSELNLSSLELGDSALYFCASSGEGTQQYFGPGTRLTVT.

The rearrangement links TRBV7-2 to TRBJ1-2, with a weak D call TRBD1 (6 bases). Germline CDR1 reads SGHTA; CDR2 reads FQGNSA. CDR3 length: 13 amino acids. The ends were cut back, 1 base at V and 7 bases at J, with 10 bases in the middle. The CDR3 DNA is TGTGCCAGCAGCTTAGACAGGGTGGCTGGCTACACCTTC. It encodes CASSLDRVAGYTF.

The CDR3 nucleotides are TGTGCCAGCTCACCACGCACCCGGAGCACAGATACGCAGTATTTT. Translation: CASSPRTRSTDTQYF. This chain joins TRBV18 and TRBJ2-3; D uncertain. V lost 1 base and J 0 bases, leaving 8 bases between the germline ends. Germline assignment: CDR1 KGHSH and CDR2 LQKENI. The CDR3 is 15 residues long.

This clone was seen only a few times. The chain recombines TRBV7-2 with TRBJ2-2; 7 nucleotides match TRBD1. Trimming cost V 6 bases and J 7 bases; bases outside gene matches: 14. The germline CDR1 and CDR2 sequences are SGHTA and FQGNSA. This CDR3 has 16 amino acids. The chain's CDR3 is CASRSGGAERGGELFF. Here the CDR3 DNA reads TGTGCCAGCAGGTCAGGGGGAGCCGAACGAGGCGGGGAGCTGTTTTTT.

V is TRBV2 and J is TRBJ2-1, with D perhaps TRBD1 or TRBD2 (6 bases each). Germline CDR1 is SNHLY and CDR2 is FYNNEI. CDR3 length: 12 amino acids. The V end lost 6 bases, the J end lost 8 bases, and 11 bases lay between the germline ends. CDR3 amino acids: CASSGGIYEQFF. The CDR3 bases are TGTGCCAGCAGCGGGGGCATCTATGAGCAGTTCTTC.